This TCR beta chain was identified during a study of identical twins. Study-wide findings and caveats: Among out-of-frame alpha sequences shared by twins, low generation probability occurred in excess.

A template switching step contributed a universal primer site, while unique molecular identifiers were present in the cDNA. One entry per CDR3 protein, called by TCRdb with MiXCR from the 5' RACE reads. Among 280,000 or so distinct CDR3 sequences listed, more than 6.5% were seen once. With 3 bases removed from V and 4 bases from J, the gap between germline ends came to 19 bases. From germline, CDR1 is SGHAT and CDR2 FQNNGV. The CDR3 length is 18 residues. A note on this clonotype: The antigen is unknown.

Separately, the same data were catalogued under a study of yellow fever vaccine responses in identical twins.

V and J are TRBV11-2 and TRBJ2-6; D perhaps matches TRBD1 (6 bases). The sample was memory (CD45RO+) T cells sorted from blood. This sequence originates from a young woman in good health. As DNA, the CDR3 is TGTGCCAGCAGCTTCATGACAGGACTCCCATCAGGGGCCAACGTCCTGACTTTC. This translates into CASSFMTGLPSGANVLTF. The entire variable domain, with the rest obtained from reference TRBV11-2 and TRBJ2-6, is as follows: EAGVAQSPRYKIIEKRQSVAFWCNPISGHATLYWYQQILGQGPKLLIQFQNNGVVDDSQLPKDRFSAERLKGVDSTLKIQPAKLEDSAVYLCASSFMTGLPSGANVLTFGAGSRLTVL.